This T cell receptor (beta chain) originates from a study of cytomegalovirus exposure and HLA in healthy donors. Study-wide results and caveats: Associated with cytomegalovirus, according to the listing, were 150 to 200 TCR beta chains.

PCR employed 60 Vbeta and 13 Jbeta primers. Per the authors' pipeline: Unique TCR beta chains numbered around 80 million in a later analysis, with around 11 million shared. The protocol was immunoSEQ multiplex PCR, while the TCRdb copy is restricted to in-frame clones and leaves out a portion. Clonal size and the V and J genes are those of that table, whereas D and trimming came from the DNA. The sample holds about 69,000 clones; approximately 70% are singletons and the top ten take less than 15%. The CDR3 extends over 13 amino acids. Germline-derived CDR1 and CDR2 are SGHDT and YYEEEE. Trimming took off 5 bases at V and 4 bases at J, with 12 bases between the two ends. With respect to this clone: Its antigen is unknown.

The J gene is TRBJ1-2, the V gene TRBV5-6; D unclear. What was sequenced was PBMCs. This TCR was recovered from a male donor in good health and CMV-seropositive. The CDR3 protein is CASSWAGTYGYTF. Written as DNA, the CDR3 is TGTGCCAGCAGTTGGGCAGGTACCTATGGCTACACCTTC.